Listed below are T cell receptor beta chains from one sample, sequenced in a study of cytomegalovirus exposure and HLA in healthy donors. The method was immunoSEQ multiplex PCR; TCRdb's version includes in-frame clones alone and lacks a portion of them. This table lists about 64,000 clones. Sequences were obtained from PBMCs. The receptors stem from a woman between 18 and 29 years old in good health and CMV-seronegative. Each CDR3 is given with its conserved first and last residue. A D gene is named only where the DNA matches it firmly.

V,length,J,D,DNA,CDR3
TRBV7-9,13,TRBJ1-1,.,TGTGCCAGCAGGTGGGCAGGGAACACTGAAGCTTTCTTT,CASRWAGNTEAFF
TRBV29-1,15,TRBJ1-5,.,TGCAGCGTTGCAGTGGAGAGTGGTGGCAATCAGCCCCAGCATTTT,CSVAVESGGNQPQHF
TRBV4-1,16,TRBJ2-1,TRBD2,TGCGCCAGCAGCCAAGCACCGGGGGGGCCTAGCGATGAGCAGTTCTTC,CASSQAPGGPSDEQFF
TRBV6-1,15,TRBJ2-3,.,TGTGCCAGCAGTGTCCCCGACTACTTCACAGATACGCAGTATTTT,CASSVPDYFTDTQYF
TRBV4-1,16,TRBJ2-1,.,TGCGCCAGCAGCCAAGAGCAGGCAGGGACCTACAATGAGCAGTTCTTC,CASSQEQAGTYNEQFF
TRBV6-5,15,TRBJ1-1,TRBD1,TGTGCCAGCAGTTACTCCGGACAGGGGAACACTGAAGCTTTCTTT,CASSYSGQGNTEAFF
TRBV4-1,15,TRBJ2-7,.,TGCGCCAGCAGCCTCGCGACCGGGAGCGCCTACGAGCAGTACTTC,CASSLATGSAYEQYF
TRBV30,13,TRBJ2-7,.,TGTGCCTGGATGAACGACAGCCCCTACGAGCAGTACTTC,CAWMNDSPYEQYF
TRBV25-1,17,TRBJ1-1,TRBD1,TGTGCCAGCAGTGAATATACAGGGGTCTACTCGGGCACTGAAGCTTTCTTT,CASSEYTGVYSGTEAFF
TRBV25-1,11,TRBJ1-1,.,TGTGCCAGCAGTGACCCACTAAAAGCTTTCTTT,CASSDPLKAFF
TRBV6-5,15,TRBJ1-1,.,TGTGCCAGCAGTTACTCCGGGACATCAGGGACTGAAGCTTTCTTT,CASSYSGTSGTEAFF
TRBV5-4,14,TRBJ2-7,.,TGTGCCAGCAGCCAGGGGATGGAAGCCTACGAGCAGTACTTC,CASSQGMEAYEQYF
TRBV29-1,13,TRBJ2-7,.,TGCAGCGTTAGGGGGGGGGATACCTACGAGCAGTACTTC,CSVRGGDTYEQYF
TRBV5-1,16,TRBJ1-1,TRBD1,TGCGCCAGCAGCCCACCGACCGGGACAGGGAACACTGAAGCTTTCTTT,CASSPPTGTGNTEAFF
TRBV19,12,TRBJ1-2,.,TGTGCCAGTAGGGCAGGGAACTATGGCTACACCTTC,CASRAGNYGYTF
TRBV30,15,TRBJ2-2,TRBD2,TGTGCCTGGACGCAGCGGGGGGGAGCTAAAGGGGAGCTGTTTTTT,CAWTQRGGAKGELFF
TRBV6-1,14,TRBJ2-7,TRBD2,TGTGCCATTTCGACCGGGACTAGCGTGTACGAGCAGTACTTC,CAISTGTSVYEQYF
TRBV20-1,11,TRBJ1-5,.,TGCAGTGCTAGAGCCCTACAGCCCCAGCATTTT,CSARALQPQHF
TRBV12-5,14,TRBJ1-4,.,TGTGCTAGTGGTCCCGACAGTGTGAGGGAAAAACTGTTTTTT,CASGPDSVREKLFF
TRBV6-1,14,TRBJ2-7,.,TGTGCCAGCAGTGAAGTGACAGGCTCCTACGAGCAGTACTTC,CASSEVTGSYEQYF
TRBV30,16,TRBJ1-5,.,TGTGCCTGGAGCGACCGGGCACAGGGAATGTGGCAGCCCCAGCATTTT,CAWSDRAQGMWQPQHF
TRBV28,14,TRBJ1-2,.,TGTGCCAGCAGTTTAGTTTTGACAGGTCAGGGCTACACCTTC,CASSLVLTGQGYTF
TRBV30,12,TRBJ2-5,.,TGTGCCTGGAGGAGAAAGTCCGTGACCCAGTACTTC,CAWRRKSVTQYF
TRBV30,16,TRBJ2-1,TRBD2,TGTGCCTGGACCCCAGGTAGCGGGAGTTGGGACAATGAGCAGTTCTTC,CAWTPGSGSWDNEQFF
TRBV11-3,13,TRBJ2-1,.,TGTGCCAGCACGGGGAGGGGGAACAATGAGCAGTTCTTC,CASTGRGNNEQFF
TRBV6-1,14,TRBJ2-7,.,TGTGCCAGCCTGCCGGCGGGGAGGTTCCACGAGCAGTACTTC,CASLPAGRFHEQYF
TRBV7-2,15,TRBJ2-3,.,TGTGCCAGCAGCCTCCCGGGACTGCGCACAGATACGCAGTATTTT,CASSLPGLRTDTQYF
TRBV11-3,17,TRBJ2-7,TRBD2,TGTGCCAGCAGCCTCAAGGGGTTAGCGGGAGTCCCCTACGAGCAGTACTTC,CASSLKGLAGVPYEQYF
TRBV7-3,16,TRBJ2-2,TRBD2,TGTGCCAGCAGCTTAAGCGGCGGGAGGAACACCGGGGAGCTGTTTTTT,CASSLSGGRNTGELFF
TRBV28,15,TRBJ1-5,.,TGTGCCAGCCGGACGGAGGATTTGCGCAATCAGCCCCAGCATTTT,CASRTEDLRNQPQHF
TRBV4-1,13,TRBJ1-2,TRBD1,TGCGCCAGCAGCCTCACAGGGGACTATGGCTACACCTTC,CASSLTGDYGYTF
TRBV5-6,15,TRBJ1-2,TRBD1,TGTGCCAGCAGATCCAGACAGGGGGCAGACTATGGCTACACCTTC,CASRSRQGADYGYTF
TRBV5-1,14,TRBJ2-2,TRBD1,TGCGCCAGCTTCCGGGACAGGCCGTCCGGGGAGCTGTTTTTT,CASFRDRPSGELFF
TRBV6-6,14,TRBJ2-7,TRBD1,TGTGCCAGCAGCGGGACAGGTTCTACCTACGAGCAGTACTTC,CASSGTGSTYEQYF
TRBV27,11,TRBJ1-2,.,TGTGCCAGCCAGGTGACCTATGGCTACACCTTC,CASQVTYGYTF
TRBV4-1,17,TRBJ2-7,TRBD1,TGCGCCAGCAGCCAACTCTGGGGGGACAGGAGCTCCTACGAGCAGTACTTC,CASSQLWGDRSSYEQYF
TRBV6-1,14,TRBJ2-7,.,TGTGCCAGCACCGAAGGGGGGGGCCGGTACGAGCAGTACTTC,CASTEGGGRYEQYF
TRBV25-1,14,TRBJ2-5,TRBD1,TGTGCCAGCAGTCACGGGACAGACCAAGAGACCCAGTACTTC,CASSHGTDQETQYF
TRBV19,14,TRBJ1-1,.,TGTGCCAGTAGTTCCTCCGGACTGACGCCGCGGTCTTTCTTT,CASSSSGLTPRSFF
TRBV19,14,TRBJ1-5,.,TGTGCCAGTAGATGGACAAGCCCCAATCAGCCCCAGCATTTT,CASRWTSPNQPQHF
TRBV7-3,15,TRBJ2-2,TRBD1,TGTGCCACCGCACTGACAGGGAAGAACACCGGGGAGCTGTTTTTT,CATALTGKNTGELFF
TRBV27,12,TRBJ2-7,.,TGTGCCAGCGGAACTAGTTCCTACGAGCAGTACTTC,CASGTSSYEQYF
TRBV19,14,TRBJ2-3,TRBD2,TGTGCCAGTAGTAGCGGGGGTGGCACAGATACGCAGTATTTT,CASSSGGGTDTQYF
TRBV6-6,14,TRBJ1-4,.,TGTGCCGTCCGGAGGGGCGCACCTAATGAAAAACTGTTTTTT,CAVRRGAPNEKLFF
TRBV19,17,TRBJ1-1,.,TGTGCCAGTAGTATCCCCGGACAGCCCACAATGAACACTGAAGCTTTCTTT,CASSIPGQPTMNTEAFF
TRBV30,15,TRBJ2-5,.,TGTGCCGGGAGTACCATTTTGGCCCGCCGAGAGACCCAGTACTTC,CAGSTILARRETQYF
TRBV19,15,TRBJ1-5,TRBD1,TGTGCCAGTAGTATCGGACAGGGGGGCAATCAGCCCCAGCATTTT,CASSIGQGGNQPQHF
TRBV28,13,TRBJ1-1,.,TGTGCCAGCAGTTTGTCTCCCACCGGGGAAGCTTTCTTT,CASSLSPTGEAFF
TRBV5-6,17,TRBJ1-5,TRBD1,TGTGCCAGCAGCTTGGCCGGGACAGAGAATAGCAATCAGCCCCAGCATTTT,CASSLAGTENSNQPQHF
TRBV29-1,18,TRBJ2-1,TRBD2,TGCAGCGTTGAAGTTCAGGGACTAGCGGGGAGAGCCTACAATGAGCAGTTCTTC,CSVEVQGLAGRAYNEQFF
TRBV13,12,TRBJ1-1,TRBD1,TGTGCCAGCAGTTCAGGGGGCACTGAAGCTTTCTTT,CASSSGGTEAFF
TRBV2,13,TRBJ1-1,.,TGTGCCAGCAGTAGGGAGGGGACCACTGAAGCTTTCTTT,CASSREGTTEAFF
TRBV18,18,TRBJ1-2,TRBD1,TGTGCCAGCTCACCACGTACCCAGGGGGTCCGAACTAACTATGGCTACACCTTC,CASSPRTQGVRTNYGYTF